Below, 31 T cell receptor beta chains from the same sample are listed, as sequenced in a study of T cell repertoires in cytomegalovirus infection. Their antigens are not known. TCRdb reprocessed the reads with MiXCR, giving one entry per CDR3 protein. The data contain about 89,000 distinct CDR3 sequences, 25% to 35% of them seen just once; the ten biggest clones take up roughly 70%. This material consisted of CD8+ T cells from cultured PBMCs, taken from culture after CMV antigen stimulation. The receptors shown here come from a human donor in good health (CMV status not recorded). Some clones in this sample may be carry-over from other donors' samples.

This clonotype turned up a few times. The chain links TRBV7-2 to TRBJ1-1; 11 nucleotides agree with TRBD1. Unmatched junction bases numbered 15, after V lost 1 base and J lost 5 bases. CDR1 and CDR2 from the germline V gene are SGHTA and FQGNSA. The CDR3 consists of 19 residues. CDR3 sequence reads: CASSLGTTGGTGGRTEAFF. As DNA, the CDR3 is TGTGCCAGCAGCTTAGGCACCACTGGCGGGACAGGGGGAAGAACTGAAGCTTTCTTT. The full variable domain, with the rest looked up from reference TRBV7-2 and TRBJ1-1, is GAGVSQSPSNKVTEKGKDVELRCDPISGHTALYWYRQSLGQGLEFLIYFQGNSAPDKSGLPSDRFSAERTGGSVSTLTIQRTQQEDSAVYLCASSLGTTGGTGGRTEAFFGQGTRLTVV.

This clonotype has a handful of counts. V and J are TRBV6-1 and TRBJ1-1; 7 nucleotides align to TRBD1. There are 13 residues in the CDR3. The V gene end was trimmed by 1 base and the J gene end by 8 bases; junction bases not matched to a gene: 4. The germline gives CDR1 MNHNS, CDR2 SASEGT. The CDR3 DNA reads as TGTGCCAGCAGTGAAGGCCAGGGGGTAGAAGCTTTCTTT. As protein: CASSEGQGVEAFF.

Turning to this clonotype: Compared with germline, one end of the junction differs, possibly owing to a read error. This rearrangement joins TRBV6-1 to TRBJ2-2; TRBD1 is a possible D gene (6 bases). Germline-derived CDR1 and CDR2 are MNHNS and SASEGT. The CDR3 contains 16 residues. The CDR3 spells CASSEGTSSNTGELFF. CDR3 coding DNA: TGTGCCAGCAGTGAGGGGACATCGTCCAACACCGGTGAGCTGTTTTTT.

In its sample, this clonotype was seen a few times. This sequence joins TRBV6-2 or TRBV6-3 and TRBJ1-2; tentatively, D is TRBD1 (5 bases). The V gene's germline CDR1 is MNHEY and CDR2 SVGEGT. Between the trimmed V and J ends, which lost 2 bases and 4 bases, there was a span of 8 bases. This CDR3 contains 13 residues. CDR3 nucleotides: TGTGCCAGCAGTTACGACCAGGGCTATGGCTACACCTTC. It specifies CASSYDQGYGYTF.

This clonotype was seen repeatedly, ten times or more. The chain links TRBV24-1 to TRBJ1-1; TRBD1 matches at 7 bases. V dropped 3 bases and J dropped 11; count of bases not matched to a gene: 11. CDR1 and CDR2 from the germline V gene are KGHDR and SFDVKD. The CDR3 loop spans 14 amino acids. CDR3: CATSDQTGCELAFF. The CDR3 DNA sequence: TGTGCCACCAGTGATCAGACAGGGTGCGAATTGGCTTTCTTT.

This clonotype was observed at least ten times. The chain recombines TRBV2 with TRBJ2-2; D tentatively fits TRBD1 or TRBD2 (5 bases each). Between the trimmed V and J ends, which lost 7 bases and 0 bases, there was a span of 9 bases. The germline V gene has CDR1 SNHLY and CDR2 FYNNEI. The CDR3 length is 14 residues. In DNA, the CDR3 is TGTGCCAGCACCGGGACGGCGAACACCGGGGAGCTGTTTTTT. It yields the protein CASTGTANTGELFF. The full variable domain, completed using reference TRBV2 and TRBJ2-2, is EPEVTQTPSHQVTQMGQEVILRCVPISNHLYFYWYRQILGQKVEFLVSFYNNEISEKSEIFDDQFSVERPDGSNFTLKIRSTKLEDSAMYFCASTGTANTGELFFGEGSRLTVL.

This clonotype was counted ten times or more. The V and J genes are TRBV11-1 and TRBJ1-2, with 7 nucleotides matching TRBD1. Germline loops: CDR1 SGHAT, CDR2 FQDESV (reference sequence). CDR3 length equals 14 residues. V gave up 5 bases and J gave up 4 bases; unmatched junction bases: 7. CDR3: CASSKTGVSYGYTF. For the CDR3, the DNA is TGTGCCAGCAGCAAAACAGGGGTCAGCTATGGCTACACCTTC. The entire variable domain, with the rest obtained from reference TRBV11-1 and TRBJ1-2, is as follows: EAEVAQSPRYKITEKSQAVAFWCDPISGHATLYWYRQILGQGPELLVQFQDESVVDDSQLPKDRFSAERLKGVDSTLKIQPAELGDSAMYLCASSKTGVSYGYTFGSGTRLTVV.

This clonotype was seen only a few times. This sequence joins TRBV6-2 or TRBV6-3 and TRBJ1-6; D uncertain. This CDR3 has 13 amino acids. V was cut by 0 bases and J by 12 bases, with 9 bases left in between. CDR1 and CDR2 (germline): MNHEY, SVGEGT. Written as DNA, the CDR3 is TGTGCCAGCAGTTACTCATCGGGTTTACCCCTCCACTTT. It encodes CASSYSSGLPLHF.

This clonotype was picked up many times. CDR3 sequence: CASSLYVGQGSNQPQHF. The CDR3 DNA reads TGTGCCAGCAGTTTATATGTGGGACAGGGCAGCAATCAGCCCCAGCATTTT. The chain employs TRBV28 and TRBJ1-5; the match to TRBD1 covers 9 bases. The CDR3 extends over 17 amino acids. CDR1 MDHEN and CDR2 SYDVKM come from the germline V gene. Trimming took 1 base from V and 1 from J; bases not matched to a gene: 5.

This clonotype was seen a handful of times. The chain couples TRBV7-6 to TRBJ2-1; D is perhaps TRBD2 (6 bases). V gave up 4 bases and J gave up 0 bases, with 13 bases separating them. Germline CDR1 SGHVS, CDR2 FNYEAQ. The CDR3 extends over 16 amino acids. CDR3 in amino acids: CASSSFTGGSYNEQFF. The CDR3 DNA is TGTGCCAGCAGCTCATTCACCGGGGGCTCCTACAATGAGCAGTTCTTC.

The CDR3 reads CASRPPGPDTQYF. For the CDR3, the DNA is TGTGCCAGCCGCCCCCCCGGACCAGATACGCAGTATTTT. This chain uses TRBV7-9 with TRBJ2-3; the D is unclear. V was cut by 8 bases and J by 4 bases, with 13 bases left in between. The germline V gene has CDR1 SEHNR and CDR2 FQNEAQ (reference sequence). The CDR3 has 13 residues. Combining the CDR3 with reference TRBV7-9 and TRBJ2-3 gives the whole variable domain DTGVSQNPRHKITKRGQNVTFRCDPISEHNRLYWYRQTLGQGPEFLTYFQNEAQLEKSRLLSDRFSAERPKGSFSTLEIQRTEQGDSAMYLCASRPPGPDTQYFGPGTRLTVL.

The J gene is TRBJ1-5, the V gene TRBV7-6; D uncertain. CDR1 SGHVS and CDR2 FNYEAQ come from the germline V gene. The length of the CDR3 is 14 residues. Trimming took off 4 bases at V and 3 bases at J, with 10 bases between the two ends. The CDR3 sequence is CASSSSAYNQPQHF. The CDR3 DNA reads TGTGCCAGCAGCTCCTCTGCCTACAATCAGCCCCAGCATTTT.

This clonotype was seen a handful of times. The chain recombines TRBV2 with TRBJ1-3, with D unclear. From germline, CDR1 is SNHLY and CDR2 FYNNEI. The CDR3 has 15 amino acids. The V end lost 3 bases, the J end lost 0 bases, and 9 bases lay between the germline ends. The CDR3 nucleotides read TGTGCCAGCAGTGAGGAACAATCCTCTGGAAACACCATATATTTT. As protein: CASSEEQSSGNTIYF.

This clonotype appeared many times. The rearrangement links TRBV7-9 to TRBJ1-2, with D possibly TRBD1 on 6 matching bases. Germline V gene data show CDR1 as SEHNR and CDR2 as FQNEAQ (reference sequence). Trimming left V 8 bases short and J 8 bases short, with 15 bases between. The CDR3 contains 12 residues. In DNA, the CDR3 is TGTGCCAGCGGTCCACAGGGCGGCGGCTACACCTTC. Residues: CASGPQGGGYTF.

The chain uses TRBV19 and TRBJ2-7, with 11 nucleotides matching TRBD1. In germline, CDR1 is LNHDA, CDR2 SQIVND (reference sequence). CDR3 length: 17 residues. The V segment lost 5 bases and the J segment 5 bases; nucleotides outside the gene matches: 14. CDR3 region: CASSPLRTGGMIDEQYF. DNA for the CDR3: TGTGCCAGTAGTCCCCTGAGGACAGGGGGCATGATCGACGAGCAGTACTTC.

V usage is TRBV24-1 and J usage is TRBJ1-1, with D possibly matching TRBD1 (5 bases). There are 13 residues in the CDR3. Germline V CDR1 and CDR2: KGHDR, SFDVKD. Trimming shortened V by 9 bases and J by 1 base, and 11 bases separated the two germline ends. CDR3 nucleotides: TGTGCCACCCGGCTAGGGGAGAACACTGAAGCTTTCTTT. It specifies CATRLGENTEAFF.

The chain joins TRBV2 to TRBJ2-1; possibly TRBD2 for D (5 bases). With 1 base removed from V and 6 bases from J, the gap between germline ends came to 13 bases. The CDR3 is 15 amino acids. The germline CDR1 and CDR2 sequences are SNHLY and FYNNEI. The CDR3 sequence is CASSEGPSGSNEQFF. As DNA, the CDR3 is TGTGCCAGCAGTGAAGGGCCAAGTGGGAGCAATGAGCAGTTCTTC.

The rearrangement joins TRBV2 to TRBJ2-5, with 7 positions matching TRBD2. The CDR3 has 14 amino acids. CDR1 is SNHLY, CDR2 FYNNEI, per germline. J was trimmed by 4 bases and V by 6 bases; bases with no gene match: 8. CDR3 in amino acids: CASSPGLERETQYF. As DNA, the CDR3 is TGTGCCAGCAGCCCCGGACTAGAGCGAGAGACCCAGTACTTC.

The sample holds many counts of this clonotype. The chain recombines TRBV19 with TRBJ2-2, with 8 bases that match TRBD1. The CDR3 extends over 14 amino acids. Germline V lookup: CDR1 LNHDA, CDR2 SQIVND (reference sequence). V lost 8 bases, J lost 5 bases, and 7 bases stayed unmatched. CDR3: CASADRGRTGELFF. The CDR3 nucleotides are TGTGCCAGTGCCGACAGGGGTAGAACCGGGGAGCTGTTTTTT.

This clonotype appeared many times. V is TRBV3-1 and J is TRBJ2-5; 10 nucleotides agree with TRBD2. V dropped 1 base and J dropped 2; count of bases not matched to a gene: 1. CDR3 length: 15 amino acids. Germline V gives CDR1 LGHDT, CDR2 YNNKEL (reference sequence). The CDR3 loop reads CASSQGTSGQETQYF. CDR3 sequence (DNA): TGTGCCAGCAGCCAAGGGACTAGCGGACAAGAGACCCAGTACTTC.

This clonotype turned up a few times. The CDR3 protein is CASSETGDGGSSPLHF. The CDR3 DNA is TGTGCCAGCAGCGAGACAGGGGATGGCGGGTCCTCACCCCTCCACTTT. The chain has TRBV6-6 and TRBJ1-6, with 8 bases identical to TRBD1. Germline CDR1 and CDR2: MNHNY and SVGAGI (reference sequence). CDR3 length equals 16 residues. The junction had 14 bases not matched to a gene; V was cut back by 6 bases and J by 10 bases.

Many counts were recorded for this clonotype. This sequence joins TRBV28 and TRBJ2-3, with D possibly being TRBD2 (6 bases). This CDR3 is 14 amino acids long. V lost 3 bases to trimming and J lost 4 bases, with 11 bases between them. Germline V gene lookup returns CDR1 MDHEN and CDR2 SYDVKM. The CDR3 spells CASSLRLVADTQYF. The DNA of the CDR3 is TGTGCCAGCAGTTTGCGACTAGTAGCAGATACGCAGTATTTT. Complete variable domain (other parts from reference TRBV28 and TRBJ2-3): DVKVTQSSRYLVKRTGEKVFLECVQDMDHENMFWYRQDPGLGLRLIYFSYDVKMKEKGDIPEGYSVSREKKERFSLILESASTNQTSMYLCASSLRLVADTQYFGPGTRLTVL.

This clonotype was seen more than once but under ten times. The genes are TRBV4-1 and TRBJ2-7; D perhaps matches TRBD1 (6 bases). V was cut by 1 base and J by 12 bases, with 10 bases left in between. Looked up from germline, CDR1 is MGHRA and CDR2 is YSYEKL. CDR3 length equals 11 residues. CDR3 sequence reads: CASSQGTGRYF. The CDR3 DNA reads TGCGCCAGCAGCCAAGGTACAGGGAGGTACTTC.

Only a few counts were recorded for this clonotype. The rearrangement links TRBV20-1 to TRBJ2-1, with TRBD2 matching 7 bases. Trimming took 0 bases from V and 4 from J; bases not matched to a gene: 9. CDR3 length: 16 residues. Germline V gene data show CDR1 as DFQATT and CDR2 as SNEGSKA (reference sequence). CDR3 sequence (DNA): TGCAGTGCTAGAGATTACCCGGGCGGGAGTTACAATGAGCAGTTCTTC. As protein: CSARDYPGGSYNEQFF.

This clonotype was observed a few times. The CDR3 nucleotides are TGTGCCAGCAGTCCTTACTCTAGGACCGGGGAGCTGTTTTTT. The encoded protein is CASSPYSRTGELFF. The rearrangement links TRBV28 to TRBJ2-2, with D unresolved. The CDR3 covers 14 residues. Per germline, CDR1 MDHEN and CDR2 SYDVKM. V shed 5 bases and J shed 5 bases, with 12 bases lying between them. Variable domain in full (rest from reference TRBV28 and TRBJ2-2): DVKVTQSSRYLVKRTGEKVFLECVQDMDHENMFWYRQDPGLGLRLIYFSYDVKMKEKGDIPEGYSVSREKKERFSLILESASTNQTSMYLCASSPYSRTGELFFGEGSRLTVL.

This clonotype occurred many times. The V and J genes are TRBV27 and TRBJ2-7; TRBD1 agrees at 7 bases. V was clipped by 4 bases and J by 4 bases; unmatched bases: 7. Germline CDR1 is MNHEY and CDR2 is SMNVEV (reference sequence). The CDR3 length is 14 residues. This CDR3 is CASSSRDSRYEQYF. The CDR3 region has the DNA TGTGCCAGCAGTTCCCGGGACAGCCGGTACGAGCAGTACTTC.

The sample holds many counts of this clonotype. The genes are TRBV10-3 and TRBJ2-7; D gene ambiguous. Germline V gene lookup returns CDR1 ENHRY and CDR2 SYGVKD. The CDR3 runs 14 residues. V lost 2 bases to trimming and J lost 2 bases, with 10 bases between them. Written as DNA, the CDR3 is TGTGCCATCAGTGAGACCCCAGGCCCCTACGAGCAGTACTTC. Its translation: CAISETPGPYEQYF.

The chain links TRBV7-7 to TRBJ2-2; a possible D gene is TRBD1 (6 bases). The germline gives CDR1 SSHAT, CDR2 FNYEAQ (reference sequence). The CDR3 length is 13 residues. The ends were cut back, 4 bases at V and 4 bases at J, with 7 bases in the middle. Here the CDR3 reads CASSYRATGELFF. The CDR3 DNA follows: TGTGCCAGCAGCTACAGGGCCACCGGGGAGCTGTTTTTT. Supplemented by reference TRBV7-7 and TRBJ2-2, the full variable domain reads GAGVSQSPRYKVTKRGQDVTLRCDPISSHATLYWYQQALGQGPEFLTYFNYEAQPDKSGLPSDRFSAERPEGSISTLTIQRTEQRDSAMYRCASSYRATGELFFGEGSRLTVL.

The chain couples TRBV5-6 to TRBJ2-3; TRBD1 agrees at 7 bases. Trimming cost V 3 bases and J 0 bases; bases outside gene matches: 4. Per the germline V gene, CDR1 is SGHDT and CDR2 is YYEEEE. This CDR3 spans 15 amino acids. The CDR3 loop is CASSSSGQSTDTQYF. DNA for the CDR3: TGTGCCAGCAGCTCCTCGGGACAGAGCACAGATACGCAGTATTTT. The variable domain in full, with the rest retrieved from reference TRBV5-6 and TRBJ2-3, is DAGVTQSPTHLIKTRGQQVTLRCSPKSGHDTVSWYQQALGQGPQFIFQYYEEEERQRGNFPDRFSGHQFPNYSSELNVNALLLGDSALYLCASSSSGQSTDTQYFGPGTRLTVL.

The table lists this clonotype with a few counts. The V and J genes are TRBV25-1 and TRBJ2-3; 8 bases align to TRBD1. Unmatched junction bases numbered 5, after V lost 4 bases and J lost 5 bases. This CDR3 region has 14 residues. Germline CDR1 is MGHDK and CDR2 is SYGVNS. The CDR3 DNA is TGTGCCAGCAGTGGGAGACAGGGGAAAGATACGCAGTATTTT. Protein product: CASSGRQGKDTQYF.

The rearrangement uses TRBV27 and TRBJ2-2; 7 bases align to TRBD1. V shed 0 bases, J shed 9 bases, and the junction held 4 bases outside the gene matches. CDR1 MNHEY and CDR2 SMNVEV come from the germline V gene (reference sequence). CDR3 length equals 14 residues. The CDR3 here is CASSLSTGARELFF. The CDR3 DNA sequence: TGTGCCAGCAGTTTATCCACAGGGGCGAGGGAGCTGTTTTTT.